The present TCR beta chain was sequenced within a study of yellow fever vaccine responses in identical twins. Note on this clonotype: Its antigen is unidentified.

Each CDR3 protein gets one entry after TCRdb re-called the RT-PCR reads with MiXCR. The repertoire includes roughly 18,000 distinct CDR3 sequences, roughly two thirds of them detected once, and roughly 8% sits in the top ten. CDR1 and CDR2 (germline): SGHNT, YYREEE (reference sequence). The CDR3 is 15 amino acids. V lost 3 bases and J lost 3; bases outside the gene matches: 9. General observations from the study: As reported, the vaccine T cell response of twins seemed partly convergent and partly personalized.

The rearrangement links TRBV5-4 to TRBJ2-7, with TRBD2 identical over 7 bases. This receptor was identified in a woman in her late teens or twenties who received the yellow fever vaccine. This material consisted of T cells from blood (PBMCs), unsorted or a sorted subset (not recorded which), taken before or after yellow fever vaccination (not recorded which). Here the CDR3 DNA reads TGTGCCAGCAGCTCGGGCGGGAGCGGTAGCTACGAGCAGTACTTC. This gives the protein CASSSGGSGSYEQYF.